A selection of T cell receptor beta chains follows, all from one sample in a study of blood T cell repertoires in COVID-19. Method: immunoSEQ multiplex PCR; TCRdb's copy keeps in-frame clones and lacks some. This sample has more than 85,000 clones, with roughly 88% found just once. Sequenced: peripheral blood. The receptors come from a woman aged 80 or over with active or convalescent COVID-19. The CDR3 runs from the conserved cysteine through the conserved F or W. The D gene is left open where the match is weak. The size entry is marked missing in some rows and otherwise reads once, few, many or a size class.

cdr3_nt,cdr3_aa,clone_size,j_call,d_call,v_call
TGTGCCACCTCCACCGGGACAGGGGGCTACAATGAGCAGTTCTTC,CATSTGTGGYNEQFF,.,TRBJ2-1,TRBD1,TRBV6-5
TGTGCCAGCAGCGGGGGGACAGGACCCTACGAGCAGTACTTC,CASSGGTGPYEQYF,.,TRBJ2-7,TRBD1,TRBV7-8
TGTGCCAGCAGCGTAGTGATCTTCGGTACGCAGTATTTT,CASSVVIFGTQYF,few,TRBJ2-3,.,TRBV9
TGTGCCAGCAGGTATCGACAGGGGGATAATTCACCCCTCCACTTT,CASRYRQGDNSPLHF,.,TRBJ1-6,TRBD1,TRBV7-2
TGTGCCAGCAGCGGCGGGGTAAAGTACAATGAGCAGTTCTTC,CASSGGVKYNEQFF,.,TRBJ2-1,.,TRBV7-9
TGTGCCATCAATCCGGACAGGCTGAACACTGAAGCTTTCTTT,CAINPDRLNTEAFF,.,TRBJ1-1,TRBD1,TRBV10-3
TGCGCCAGCAGCTTTTCCGGCGGACAGACGCGGAATTCACCCCTCCACTTT,CASSFSGGQTRNSPLHF,.,TRBJ1-6,.,TRBV5-1
TGTGCCAGCAGCCAGGCCCAGTCGAAACTGTTTTTT,CASSQAQSKLFF,.,TRBJ1-4,.,TRBV3-1/TRBV3-2
TGTGCCAGCTCACCACCCGGACTAGCGGGGAGCACAGATACGCAGTATTTT,CASSPPGLAGSTDTQYF,.,TRBJ2-3,TRBD2,TRBV18
TGTGCCAGCAGCCAAACCTTCACAGGGGCTGGAAACACCATATATTTT,CASSQTFTGAGNTIYF,once,TRBJ1-3,TRBD1,TRBV9
TGCAGCGTTGTGGCTAGCGGGCCTCAGGGGTCCTACGAGCAGTACTTC,CSVVASGPQGSYEQYF,.,TRBJ2-7,TRBD2,TRBV29-1
TGTGCCAGCAGTTTGGCCAGCGGGGCCTCCTACGAGCAGTACTTC,CASSLASGASYEQYF,.,TRBJ2-7,TRBD2,TRBV27
TGTGCCATCACCGGGGGGGAGCGGGAGTTCTCCTACAATGAGCAGTTCTTC,CAITGGEREFSYNEQFF,.,TRBJ2-1,TRBD2,TRBV10-3
TGTGCCATCAGATACGGGACAGGGAATGAAGCTTTCTTT,CAIRYGTGNEAFF,.,TRBJ1-1,TRBD1,TRBV10-3
TGCGCCAGCAGCTTGGGTGGGTTTCAGGATTCACCCCTCCACTTT,CASSLGGFQDSPLHF,.,TRBJ1-6,.,TRBV5-1
TGTGCCATCAGTGAGAGAGGAGACTCCTACGAGCAGTACTTC,CAISERGDSYEQYF,.,TRBJ2-7,.,TRBV10-3
TGTGCCAGCAGCCACTATGACAGGCATGGCTACACCTTC,CASSHYDRHGYTF,.,TRBJ1-2,.,TRBV16
TGTGCCAGCAGCAGGGGGAACACCCACTACGAGCAGTACTTC,CASSRGNTHYEQYF,.,TRBJ2-7,.,TRBV3-1/TRBV3-2
TGTGCCAGCAGCCTCCTCACAGATACGCAGTATTTT,CASSLLTDTQYF,.,TRBJ2-3,.,TRBV3-1/TRBV3-2
TGTGCCAGCAGCTCCACCCCGGGGAGAGGCTCCGGGGAGCTGTTTTTT,CASSSTPGRGSGELFF,.,TRBJ2-2,.,TRBV7-8
TGTGCCAGCAGCTCGAATAGCGGGAGGTCCACCGGGGAGCTGTTTTTT,CASSSNSGRSTGELFF,few,TRBJ2-2,TRBD2,TRBV5-5
TGTGCCAGCAGTTTAGGGGACAGGAACACTGAAGCTTTCTTT,CASSLGDRNTEAFF,.,TRBJ1-1,TRBD1,TRBV27
TGTGCCAGCAGTCTCGGGTCCTACAATGAGCAGTTCTTC,CASSLGSYNEQFF,few,TRBJ2-1,.,TRBV12-3/TRBV12-4
TGTGCCACCTCACCGGGGGAGGAGCTGTTTTTT,CATSPGEELFF,many,TRBJ2-2,.,TRBV27